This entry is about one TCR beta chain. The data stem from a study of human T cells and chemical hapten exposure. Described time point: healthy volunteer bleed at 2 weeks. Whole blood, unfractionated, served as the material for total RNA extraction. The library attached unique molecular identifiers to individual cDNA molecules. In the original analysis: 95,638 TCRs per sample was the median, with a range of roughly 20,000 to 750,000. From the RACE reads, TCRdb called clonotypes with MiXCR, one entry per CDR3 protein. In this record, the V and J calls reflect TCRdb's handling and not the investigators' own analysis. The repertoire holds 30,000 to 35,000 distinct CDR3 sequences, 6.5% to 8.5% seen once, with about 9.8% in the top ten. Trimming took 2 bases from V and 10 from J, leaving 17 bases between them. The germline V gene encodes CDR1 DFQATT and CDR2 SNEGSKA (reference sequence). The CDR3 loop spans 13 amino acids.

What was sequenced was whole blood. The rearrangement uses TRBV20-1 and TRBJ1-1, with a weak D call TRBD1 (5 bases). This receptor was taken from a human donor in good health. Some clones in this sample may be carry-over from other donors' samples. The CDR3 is CSARTTRGDGAFF. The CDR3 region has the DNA TGCAGTGCTAGAACTACCAGAGGGGATGGAGCTTTCTTT.